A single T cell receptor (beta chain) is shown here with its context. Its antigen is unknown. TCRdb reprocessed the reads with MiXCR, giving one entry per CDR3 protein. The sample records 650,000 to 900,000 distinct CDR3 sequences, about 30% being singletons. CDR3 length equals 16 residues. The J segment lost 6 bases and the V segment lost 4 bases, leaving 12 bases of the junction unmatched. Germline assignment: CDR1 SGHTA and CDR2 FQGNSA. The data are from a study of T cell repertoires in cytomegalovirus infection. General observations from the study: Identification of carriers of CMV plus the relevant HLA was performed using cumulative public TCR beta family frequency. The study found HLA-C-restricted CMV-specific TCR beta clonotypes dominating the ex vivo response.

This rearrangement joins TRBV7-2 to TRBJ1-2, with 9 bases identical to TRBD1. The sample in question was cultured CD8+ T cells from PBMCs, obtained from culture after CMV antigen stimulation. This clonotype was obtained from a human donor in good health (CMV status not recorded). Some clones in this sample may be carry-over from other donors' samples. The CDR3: CASSSLLMTGGNGYTF. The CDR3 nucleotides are TGTGCCAGCAGCTCTCTACTAATGACAGGGGGAAATGGCTACACCTTC.